A single sample is the source of the 2 T cell receptor beta chains below, sequenced in a study of cytomegalovirus exposure and HLA in healthy donors. 60 Vbeta and 13 Jbeta primers were used in PCR. Measured with immunoSEQ multiplex PCR; TCRdb has only the in-frame clones, and not every one. The profile covers about 210,000 clones, with about 85% appearing a single time and approximately 0.24% taken by the ten largest. The sequenced sample consisted of PBMCs. These receptors originate from a girl aged 2-9 years in good health and CMV-seronegative.

The V call is TRBV7-9, the J call TRBJ2-7, with 10 nucleotides matching TRBD1. Germline loops: CDR1 SEHNR, CDR2 FQNEAQ (reference sequence). The CDR3 has 14 residues. Trimming at V came to 2 bases and at J to 7 bases, leaving 5 bases not matched to a gene. The CDR3 region has the DNA TGTGCCAGCAGCTTACGACAGGGGGCAGGGGAGCAGTACTTC. Translation: CASSLRQGAGEQYF.

This chain connects TRBV9 to TRBJ2-3; D may be TRBD2 (5 bases). Germline CDR1 and CDR2: SGDLS and YYNGEE. The V end lost 0 bases, the J end lost 3 bases, and 5 bases lay between the germline ends. CDR3 length: 13 amino acids. The CDR3 here is CASSVAGTDTQYF. DNA for the CDR3: TGTGCCAGCAGCGTAGCGGGAACAGATACGCAGTATTTT. The entire variable domain, with the rest obtained from reference TRBV9 and TRBJ2-3, is as follows: DSGVTQTPKHLITATGQRVTLRCSPRSGDLSVYWYQQSLDQGLQFLIQYYNGEERAKGNILERFSAQQFPDLHSELNLSSLELGDSALYFCASSVAGTDTQYFGPGTRLTVL.